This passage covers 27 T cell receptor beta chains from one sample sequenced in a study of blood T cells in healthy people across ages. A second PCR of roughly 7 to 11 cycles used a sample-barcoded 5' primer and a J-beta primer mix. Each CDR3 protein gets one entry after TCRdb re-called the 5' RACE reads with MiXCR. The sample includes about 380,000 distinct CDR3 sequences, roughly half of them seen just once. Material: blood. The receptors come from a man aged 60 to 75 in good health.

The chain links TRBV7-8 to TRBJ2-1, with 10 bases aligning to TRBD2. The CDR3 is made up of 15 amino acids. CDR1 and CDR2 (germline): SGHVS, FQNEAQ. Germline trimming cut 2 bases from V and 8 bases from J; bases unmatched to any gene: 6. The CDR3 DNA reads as TGTGCCAGCAGCTTAACAGCGGGGGGGCTCGATGAGCAGTTCTTC. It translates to CASSLTAGGLDEQFF.

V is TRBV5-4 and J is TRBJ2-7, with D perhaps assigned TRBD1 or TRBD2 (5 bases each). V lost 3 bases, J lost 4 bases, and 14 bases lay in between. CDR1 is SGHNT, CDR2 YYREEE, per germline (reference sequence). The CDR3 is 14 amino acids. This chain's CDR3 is CASSSSGQGYEQYF. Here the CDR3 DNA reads TGTGCCAGCAGCTCCTCGGGGCAGGGATACGAGCAGTACTTC.

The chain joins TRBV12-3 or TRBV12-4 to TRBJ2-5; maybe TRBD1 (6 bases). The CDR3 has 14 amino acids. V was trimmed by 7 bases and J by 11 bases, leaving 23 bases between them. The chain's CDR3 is CASTRTESYNEQYF. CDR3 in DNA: TGTGCCAGCACCCGGACAGAGTCCTACAATGAGCAGTACTTC.

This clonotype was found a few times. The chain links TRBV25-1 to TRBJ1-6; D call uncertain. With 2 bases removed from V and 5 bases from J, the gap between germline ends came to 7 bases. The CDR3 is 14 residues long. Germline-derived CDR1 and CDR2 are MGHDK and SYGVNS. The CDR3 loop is CASSEGNDNSPLHF. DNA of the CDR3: TGTGCCAGCAGTGAAGGGAATGATAATTCACCCCTCCACTTT.

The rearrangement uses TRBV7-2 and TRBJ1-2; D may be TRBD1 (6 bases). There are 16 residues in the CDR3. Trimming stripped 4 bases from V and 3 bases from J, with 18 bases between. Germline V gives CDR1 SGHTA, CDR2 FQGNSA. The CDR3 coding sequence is TGTGCCAGCAGCTCCCGGAGGGGGGCGCATCACTATGGCTACACCTTC. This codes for CASSSRRGAHHYGYTF.

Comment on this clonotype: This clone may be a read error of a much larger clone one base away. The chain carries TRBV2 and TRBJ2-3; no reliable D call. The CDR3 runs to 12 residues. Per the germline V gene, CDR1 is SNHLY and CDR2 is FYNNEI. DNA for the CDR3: TGTGCCAGCAGCATAATAACAGATGCGCAGTATTTT. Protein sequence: CASSIITDAQYF. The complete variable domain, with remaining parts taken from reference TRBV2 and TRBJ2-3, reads EPEVTQTPSHQVTQMGQEVILRCVPISNHLYFYWYRQILGQKVEFLVSFYNNEISEKSEIFDDQFSVERPDGSNFTLKIRSTKLEDSAMYFCASSIITDAQYFGPGTRLTVL.

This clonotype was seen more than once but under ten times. The CDR3 region has the DNA TGCATCACACTGCGGGAGTCCCTACCAGCCTACGAGCAGTACTTC. The encoded protein is CITLRESLPAYEQYF. The chain couples TRBV29-1 to TRBJ2-7, with 7 bases matching TRBD2. Germline V gives CDR1 SQVTM, CDR2 ANQGSEA. The CDR3 has 15 amino acids.

The CDR3 coding sequence is TGTGCCAGCAGCGGTGGACTAGCGGGCACGACCTACGAGCAGTACTTC. Encoded protein: CASSGGLAGTTYEQYF. The chain has TRBV7-8 and TRBJ2-7, with 11 positions matching TRBD2. CDR3 size: 16 residues. Unmatched junction bases numbered 8, after V lost 5 bases and J lost 2 bases. Germline V gene data show CDR1 as SGHVS and CDR2 as FQNEAQ. The full variable domain, rest sourced from reference TRBV7-8 and TRBJ2-7, is GAGVSQSPRYKVAKRGQDVALRCDPISGHVSLFWYQQALGQGPEFLTYFQNEAQLDKSGLPSDRFFAERPEGSVSTLKIQRTQQEDSAVYLCASSGGLAGTTYEQYFGPGTRLTVT.

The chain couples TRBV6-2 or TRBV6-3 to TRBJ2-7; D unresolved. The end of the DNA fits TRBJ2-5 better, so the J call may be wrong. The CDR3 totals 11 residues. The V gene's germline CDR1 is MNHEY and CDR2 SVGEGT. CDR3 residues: CASSPLGTQYF. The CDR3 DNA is TGTGCCAGCAGTCCTCTGGGGACCCAGTACTTC.

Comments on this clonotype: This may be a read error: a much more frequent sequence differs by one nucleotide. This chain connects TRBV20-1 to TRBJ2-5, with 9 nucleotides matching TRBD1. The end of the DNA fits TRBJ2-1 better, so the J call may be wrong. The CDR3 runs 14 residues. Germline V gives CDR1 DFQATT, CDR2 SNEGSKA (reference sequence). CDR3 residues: CSARPGQGQETQFF. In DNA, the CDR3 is TGCAGTGCTAGACCGGGACAGGGACAAGAGACCCAGTTCTTC.

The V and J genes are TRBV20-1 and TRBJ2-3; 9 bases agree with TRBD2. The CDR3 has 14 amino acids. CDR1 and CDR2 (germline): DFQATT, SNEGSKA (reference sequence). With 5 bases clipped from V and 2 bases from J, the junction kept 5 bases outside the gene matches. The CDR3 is CSAESGRSTDTQYF. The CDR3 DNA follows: TGCAGTGCTGAGAGCGGGAGGTCCACAGATACGCAGTATTTT.

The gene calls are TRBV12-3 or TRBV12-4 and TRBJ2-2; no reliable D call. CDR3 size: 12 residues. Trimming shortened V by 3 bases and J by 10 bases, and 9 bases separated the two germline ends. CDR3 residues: CASSFRPEELFF. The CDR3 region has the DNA TGTGCCAGCAGTTTTCGCCCCGAGGAGCTGTTTTTT.

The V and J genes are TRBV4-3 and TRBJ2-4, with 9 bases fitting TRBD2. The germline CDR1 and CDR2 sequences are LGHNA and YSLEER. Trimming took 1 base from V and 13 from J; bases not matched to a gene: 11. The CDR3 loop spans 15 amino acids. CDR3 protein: CASSQAMAGGGEQYF. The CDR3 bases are TGCGCCAGCAGCCAAGCTATGGCGGGAGGGGGTGAGCAGTACTTC.

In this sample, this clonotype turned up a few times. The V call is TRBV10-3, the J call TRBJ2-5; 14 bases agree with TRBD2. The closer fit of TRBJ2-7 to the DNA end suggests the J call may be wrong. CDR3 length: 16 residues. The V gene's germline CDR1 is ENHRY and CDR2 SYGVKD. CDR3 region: CAIGTAGTSGSYEQYF. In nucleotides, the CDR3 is TGTGCCATCGGGACGGCGGGGACTAGCGGGAGTTACGAGCAGTACTTC.

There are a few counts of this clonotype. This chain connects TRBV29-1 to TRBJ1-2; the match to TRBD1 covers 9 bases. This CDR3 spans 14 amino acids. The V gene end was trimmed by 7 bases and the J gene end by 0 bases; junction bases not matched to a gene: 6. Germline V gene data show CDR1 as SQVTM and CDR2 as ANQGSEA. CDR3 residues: CSARTGAANYGYTF. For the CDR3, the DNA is TGCAGCGCCAGGACAGGGGCGGCTAACTATGGCTACACCTTC.

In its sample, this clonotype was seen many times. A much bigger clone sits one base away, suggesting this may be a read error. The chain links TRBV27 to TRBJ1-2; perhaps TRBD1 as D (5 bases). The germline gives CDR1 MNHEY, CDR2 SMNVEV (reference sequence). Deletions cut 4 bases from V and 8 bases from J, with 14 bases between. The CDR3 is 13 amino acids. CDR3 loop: CASSCGAGWGYTF. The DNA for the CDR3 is TGTGCCAGCAGTTGCGGGGCAGGGTGGGGCTACACCTTC.

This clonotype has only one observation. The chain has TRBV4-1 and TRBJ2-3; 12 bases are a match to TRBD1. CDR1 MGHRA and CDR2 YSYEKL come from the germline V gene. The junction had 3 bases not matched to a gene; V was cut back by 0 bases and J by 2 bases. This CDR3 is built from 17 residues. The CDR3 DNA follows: TGCGCCAGCAGCCAAGAGGGACAGGGGGCGTACACAGATACGCAGTATTTT. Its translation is CASSQEGQGAYTDTQYF.

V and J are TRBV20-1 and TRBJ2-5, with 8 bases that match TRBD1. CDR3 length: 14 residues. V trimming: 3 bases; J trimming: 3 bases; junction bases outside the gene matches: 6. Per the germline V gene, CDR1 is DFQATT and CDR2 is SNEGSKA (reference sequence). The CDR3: CSASGWTGKETQYF. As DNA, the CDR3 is TGCAGTGCTAGTGGATGGACAGGGAAAGAGACCCAGTACTTC.

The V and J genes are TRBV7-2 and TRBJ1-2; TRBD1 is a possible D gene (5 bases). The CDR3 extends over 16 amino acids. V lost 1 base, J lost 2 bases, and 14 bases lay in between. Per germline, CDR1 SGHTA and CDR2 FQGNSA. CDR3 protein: CASSLDPGRRNYGYTF. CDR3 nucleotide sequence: TGTGCCAGCAGCTTAGACCCGGGACGGAGAAACTATGGCTACACCTTC.

CDR3 bases: TGTGCCAGCAGTTACGATGGCGCGGCAGGGCATGGCTACACCTTC. It specifies CASSYDGAAGHGYTF. The chain joins TRBV6-5 to TRBJ1-2; TRBD1 might be the D (5 bases). CDR1 is MNHEY and CDR2 is SVGAGI in the germline V gene. The CDR3 is made up of 15 amino acids. Trimming took 2 bases from V and 6 from J, leaving 16 bases between them.

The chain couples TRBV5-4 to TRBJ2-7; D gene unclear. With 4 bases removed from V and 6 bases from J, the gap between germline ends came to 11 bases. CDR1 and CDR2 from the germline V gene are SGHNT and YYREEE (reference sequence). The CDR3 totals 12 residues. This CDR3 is CASSLGPLEQYF. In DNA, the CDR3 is TGTGCCAGCAGCCTTGGGCCCCTCGAGCAGTACTTC.

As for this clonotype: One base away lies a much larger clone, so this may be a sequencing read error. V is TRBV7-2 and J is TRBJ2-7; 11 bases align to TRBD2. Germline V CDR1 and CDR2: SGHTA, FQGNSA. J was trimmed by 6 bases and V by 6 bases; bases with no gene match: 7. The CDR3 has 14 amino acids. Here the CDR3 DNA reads TGTGCCAGCAGGATAGCGGGAGGGCCGGCCGAGCAGTACTTC. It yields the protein CASRIAGGPAEQYF.

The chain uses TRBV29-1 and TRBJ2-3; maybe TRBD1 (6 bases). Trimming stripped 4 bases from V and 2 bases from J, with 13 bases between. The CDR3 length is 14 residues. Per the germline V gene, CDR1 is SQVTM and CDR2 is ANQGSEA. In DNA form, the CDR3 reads TGCAGCGTTGCCAGGGGTAAGGACACAGATACGCAGTATTTT. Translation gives CSVARGKDTDTQYF.

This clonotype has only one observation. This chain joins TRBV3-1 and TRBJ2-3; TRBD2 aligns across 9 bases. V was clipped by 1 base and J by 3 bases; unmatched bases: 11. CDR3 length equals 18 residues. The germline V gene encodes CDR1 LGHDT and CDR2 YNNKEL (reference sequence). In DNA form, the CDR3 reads TGTGCCAGCAGCCAAGGACCGCAAGGGGGACTAGCAACAGATACGCAGTATTTT. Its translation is CASSQGPQGGLATDTQYF.

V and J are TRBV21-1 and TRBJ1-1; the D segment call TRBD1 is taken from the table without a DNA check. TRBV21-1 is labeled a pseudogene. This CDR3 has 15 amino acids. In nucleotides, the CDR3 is TGTGCCAGCAGCCCACGGGGGGAGGGGGCGGGTGAAGCTTTCTTT. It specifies CASSPRGEGAGEAFF.

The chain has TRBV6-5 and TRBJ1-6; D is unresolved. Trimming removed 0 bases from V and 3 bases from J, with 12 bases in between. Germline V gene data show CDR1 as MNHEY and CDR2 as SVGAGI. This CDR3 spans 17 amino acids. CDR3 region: CASSYSSGGSYNSPLHF. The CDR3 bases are TGTGCCAGCAGTTACTCGTCAGGAGGGAGCTATAATTCACCCCTCCACTTT.

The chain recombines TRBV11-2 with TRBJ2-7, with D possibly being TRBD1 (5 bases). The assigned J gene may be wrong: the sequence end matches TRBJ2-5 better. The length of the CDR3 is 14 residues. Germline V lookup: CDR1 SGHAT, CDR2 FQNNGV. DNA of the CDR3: TGTGCCAGCAGCTTAGAACAGGCACTAGAGACCCAGTACTTC. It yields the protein CASSLEQALETQYF.